A selection of T cell receptor beta chains follows, all from one sample in a study of blood T cell repertoires in COVID-19. TCRdb's table, derived via immunoSEQ multiplex PCR, lists solely in-frame clones and lacks some. This sample has roughly 150,000 clones, with around 89% found just once. Material for sequencing was peripheral blood. These receptors were collected from a man aged 55 to 70 with acute or convalescent COVID-19. CDR3s include the opening cysteine and the closing phenylalanine or tryptophan. Fields, in order: V gene, D gene, J gene, clone size, CDR3 protein, CDR3 DNA. The D gene is left open where the match is weak. The size entry is marked missing in some rows and otherwise reads once, few, many or a size class.

>TRBV29-1|TRBD1|TRBJ1-1|once
CSAGGQMNTEAFF
TGCAGCGCTGGGGGACAGATGAACACTGAAGCTTTCTTT
>TRBV2|-|TRBJ1-1|few
CATGSRVVSTEAFF
TGTGCCACGGGCAGCAGGGTCGTAAGCACTGAAGCTTTCTTT
>TRBV6-6|TRBD1|TRBJ1-5|-
CASSYRGNQPQHF
TGTGCCAGCAGCTACAGGGGGAATCAGCCCCAGCATTTT
>TRBV9|-|TRBJ1-2|-
CASSAGTSGGEGYTF
TGTGCCAGCAGCGCCGGGACATCGGGAGGAGAGGGCTACACCTTC
>TRBV5-1|-|TRBJ1-1|few
CASSLAQTNTEAFF
TGCGCCAGCAGCTTGGCACAAACGAACACTGAAGCTTTCTTT
>TRBV23-1|TRBD1|TRBJ2-5|-
CASSVDRVRETQYF
TGCGCCAGCAGTGTTGACAGGGTACGGGAGACCCAGTACTTC
>TRBV6-5|TRBD1|TRBJ1-6|-
CASRPGQGKAPLHF
TGTGCCAGCAGACCGGGACAGGGAAAGGCACCCCTCCACTTT
>TRBV24-1|-|TRBJ2-3|-
CATSGFQSSTDTQYF
TGTGCCACCAGTGGTTTTCAGTCTAGCACAGATACGCAGTATTTT
>TRBV5-6|-|TRBJ2-3|-
CASSPRRGTDTQYF
TGTGCCAGCAGCCCCAGGAGGGGCACAGATACGCAGTATTTT
>TRBV2|TRBD1|TRBJ1-5|-
CASSLQGANQPQHF
TGTGCCAGCAGCCTACAGGGGGCTAATCAGCCCCAGCATTTT
>TRBV7-2|-|TRBJ1-2|once
CASTTARGPYGYTF
TGTGCCAGCACCACCGCGCGGGGTCCCTATGGCTACACCTTC
>TRBV4-1|TRBD2|TRBJ2-1|-
CASSQVPRLAGGHNEQFF
TGCGCCAGCAGCCAAGTCCCTCGACTAGCGGGGGGGCATAATGAGCAGTTCTTC
>TRBV6-2/TRBV6-3|TRBD2|TRBJ2-1|-
CASSYSRAGTSRDEQFF
TGTGCCAGCAGTTACTCGAGGGCCGGGACTAGCAGGGATGAGCAGTTCTTC
>TRBV5-1|-|TRBJ2-5|-
CASSPPARLRETQYF
TGCGCCAGCAGCCCCCCTGCTAGGTTACGAGAGACCCAGTACTTC
>TRBV18|-|TRBJ1-1|-
CASSPLLQGEAFF
TGTGCCAGCTCACCACTTTTACAGGGTGAAGCTTTCTTT
>TRBV7-2|-|TRBJ2-7|-
CASSLDGESYEQYF
TGTGCCAGCAGCTTAGACGGGGAAAGCTACGAGCAGTACTTC
>TRBV3-1/TRBV3-2|-|TRBJ2-1|-
CASSLGGDEQFF
TGTGCCAGCAGCCTAGGGGGTGATGAGCAGTTCTTC
>TRBV30|-|TRBJ1-1|few
CAWDETEAFF
TGTGCCTGGGATGAGACTGAAGCTTTCTTT
>TRBV5-1|-|TRBJ2-7|-
CASSLSQDHEQYF
TGCGCCAGCAGCTTGTCACAGGACCACGAGCAGTACTTC
>TRBV7-9|-|TRBJ2-7|-
CASRTGSGYEQYF
TGTGCCAGCAGAACGGGGTCCGGCTACGAGCAGTACTTC
>TRBV20-1|TRBD2|TRBJ2-6|-
CSASRGGSSGANVLTF
TGCAGTGCTAGTCGGGGGGGCTCCTCTGGGGCCAACGTCCTGACTTTC
>TRBV19|-|TRBJ1-1|-
CASRRLGARNTEAFF
TGTGCCAGTAGAAGGTTGGGGGCGAGGAACACTGAAGCTTTCTTT